This T cell receptor beta chain was captured in a study of blood T cell repertoires in COVID-19. About the study: Sites in the United States, Italy and Spain provided acute and convalescent COVID-19 samples. Nucleic acid was either cDNA or gDNA, and it came from T cells, B-cell-depleted T cells, or PBMCs.

Deletions cut 2 bases from V and 8 bases from J, with 15 bases between. The CDR3 is made up of 14 amino acids. Germline V lookup: CDR1 LGHDT, CDR2 YNNKEL (reference sequence). As originally analysed: Amplification from reference gene primers served as the basis for estimated nucleated cell counts. This table comes from immunoSEQ multiplex PCR, and its TCRdb copy is limited to in-frame clones, with some not included. V, J and clone size are those of that table, while D and trimming were read from the DNA. The sample carries 200,000 to 250,000 clones, about 88% recorded once. Enrollment of patients from Seattle took place during active infection, with longitudinal follow-up.

V gene TRBV3-1 (or the pseudogene TRBV3-2) combines with J gene TRBJ1-2; D is possibly TRBD1 (5 bases). The source of this sequence is a woman between 45 and 60 years old with COVID-19, enrolled during active disease. The specimen was peripheral blood. The CDR3 spells CASSQLIRPGGYTF. The CDR3 DNA sequence: TGTGCCAGCAGCCAATTAATCAGGCCAGGGGGCTACACCTTC.